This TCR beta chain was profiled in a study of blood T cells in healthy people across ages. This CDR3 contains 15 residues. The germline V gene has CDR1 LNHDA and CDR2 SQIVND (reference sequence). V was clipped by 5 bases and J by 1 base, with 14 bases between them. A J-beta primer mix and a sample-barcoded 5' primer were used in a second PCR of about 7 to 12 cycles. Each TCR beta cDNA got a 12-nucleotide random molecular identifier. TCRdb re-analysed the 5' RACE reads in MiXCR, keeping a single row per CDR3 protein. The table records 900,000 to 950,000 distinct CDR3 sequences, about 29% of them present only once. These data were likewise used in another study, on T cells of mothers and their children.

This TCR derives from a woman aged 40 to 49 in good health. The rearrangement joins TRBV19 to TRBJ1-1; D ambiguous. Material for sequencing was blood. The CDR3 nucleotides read TGTGCCAGTAGTCCCGAGACATCATCGAACACTGAAGCTTTCTTT. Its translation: CASSPETSSNTEAFF.